This TCR beta chain was observed in a study of T cell responses to AZD1222 COVID-19 vaccine. Study-level findings and limits: Researchers report vaccine-associated CD4 TCRs spanning spike, with dominance at 160-218 and 743-854.

Trimming shortened V by 4 bases and J by 12 bases, and 10 bases separated the two germline ends. This CDR3 has 12 residues. CDR1 is LNHDA, CDR2 SQIVND, per germline (reference sequence). The data were produced by immunoSEQ multiplex PCR, yet TCRdb's version contains in-frame clones alone and is incomplete. Counted here are 90,000 to 150,000 clones, 80% to 90% occurring once; the ten biggest clones make up 2% to 2.5%. A note on this clone: Antigen: not known.

Material: peripheral blood, obtained on day 0 of AZD1222 vaccination. The chain is built from TRBV19 and TRBJ1-6; D ambiguous. The sequence was collected from an adult in good health. The CDR3 region is CASSNKGGPLHF. Written as DNA, the CDR3 is TGTGCCAGTAGTAATAAAGGAGGACCCCTCCACTTT. The variable domain in full, completed from reference TRBV19 and TRBJ1-6, reads DGGITQSPKYLFRKEGQNVTLSCEQNLNHDAMYWYRQDPGQGLRLIYYSQIVNDFQKGDIAEGYSVSREKKESFPLTVTSAQKNPTAFYLCASSNKGGPLHFGNGTRLTVT.